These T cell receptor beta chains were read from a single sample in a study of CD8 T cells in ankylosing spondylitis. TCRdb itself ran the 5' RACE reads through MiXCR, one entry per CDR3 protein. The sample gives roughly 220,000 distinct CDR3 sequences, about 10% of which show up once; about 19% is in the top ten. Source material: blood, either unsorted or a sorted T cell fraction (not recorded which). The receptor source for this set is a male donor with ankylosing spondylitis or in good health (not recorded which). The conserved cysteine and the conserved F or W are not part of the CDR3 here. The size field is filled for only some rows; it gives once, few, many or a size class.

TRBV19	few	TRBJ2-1	ASSPTSGESEF
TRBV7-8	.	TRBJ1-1	ASSRRGQRGTEAF
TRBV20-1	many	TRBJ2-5	SAELAGVRETQY
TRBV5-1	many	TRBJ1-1	ASSGITGVDTEAF
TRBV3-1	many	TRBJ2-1	ASSHTSGGRSSYNEQF
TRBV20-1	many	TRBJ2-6	SARDGDLSGANVLT
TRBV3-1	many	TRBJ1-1	ASSPKSDTEAF
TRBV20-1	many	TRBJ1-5	SAMNSRDQPQH
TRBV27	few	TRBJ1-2	ASSNLGQGGRGLYGYT
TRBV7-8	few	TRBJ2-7	ASSPRGRLSYEQY
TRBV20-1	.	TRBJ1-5	SPGGLDNQPQH
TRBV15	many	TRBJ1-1	ATSSTGSGTEAF
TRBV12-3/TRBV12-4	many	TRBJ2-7	ASSLKGLGSYEQY
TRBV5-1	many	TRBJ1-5	ASSLRPGTGGNQPQH
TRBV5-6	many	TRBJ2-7	ASSFLWTSGGPISYEQY
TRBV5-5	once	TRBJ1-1	ASSLDMETEAF
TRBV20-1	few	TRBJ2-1	RSSGNSYNEQF
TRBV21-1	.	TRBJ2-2	ASSKWTGRGWELF
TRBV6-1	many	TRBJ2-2	ASSSLDRPNTGELF
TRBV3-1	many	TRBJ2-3	ASSQGLGLADTQY
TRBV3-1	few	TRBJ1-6	ASSQVGGNSPLH
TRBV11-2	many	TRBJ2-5	ASSFFQETQY
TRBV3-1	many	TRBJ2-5	ASSSRTGLETQY
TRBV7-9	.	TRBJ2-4	ASSGLGGLAY
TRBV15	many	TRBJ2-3	ATTSLGGGPSDTQY
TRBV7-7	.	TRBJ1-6	ASSLQENSPLH
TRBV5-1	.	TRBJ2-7	ASRPTGAKDSYEQY
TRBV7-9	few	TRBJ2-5	ASRLVSETQY
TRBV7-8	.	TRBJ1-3	ASSFDRGLSGNTIY
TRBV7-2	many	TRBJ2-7	ASSTALASSYEQY
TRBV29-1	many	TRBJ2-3	SAFSGALTDTQY
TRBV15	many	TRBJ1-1	ATSRDYGQGPNTEAF
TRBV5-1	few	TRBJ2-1	ASSLAGDISYNEQF
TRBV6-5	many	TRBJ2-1	ASSYNSYNEQF
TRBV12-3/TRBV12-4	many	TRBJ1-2	ASSPGDYGYT
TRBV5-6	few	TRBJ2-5	ASSRRGTLHETQY
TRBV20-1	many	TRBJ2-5	SALHPGQGMKTQY
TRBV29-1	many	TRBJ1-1	SARTGGHTEAF
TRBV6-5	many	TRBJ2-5	ASSYSSSGLLRTQY
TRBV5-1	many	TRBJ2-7	ASSFTGTYGEQY
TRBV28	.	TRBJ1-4	PSSRQGADEKLF
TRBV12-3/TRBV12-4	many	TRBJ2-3	ASSLFQRGQY
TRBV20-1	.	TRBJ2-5	SARAGGRPKETQY
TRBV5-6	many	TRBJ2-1	ASSLIIGDRGNNEQF
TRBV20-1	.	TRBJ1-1	SAKGLWAEAF
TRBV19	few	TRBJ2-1	ASEAAGWGGEQF
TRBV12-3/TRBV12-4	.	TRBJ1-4	ASRDATGLNEKLF
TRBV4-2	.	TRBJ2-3	ASSQEPGLAPTDTQY
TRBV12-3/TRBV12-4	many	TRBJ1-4	ASSLSTDATNEKLF
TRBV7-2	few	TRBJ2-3	ASSLLGDTQY
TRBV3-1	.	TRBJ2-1	ASSQVLSGGSNEQF